Sequencing of this T cell receptor beta chain was carried out in a study of T-cell reconstitution after alpha-beta-depleted transplantation in children. With V trimmed by 5 bases and J by 9 bases, 10 bases remained unmatched. Germline-derived CDR1 and CDR2 are MDHEN and SYDVKM. This CDR3 comprises 13 residues. The TCRbeta library was prepared with unique molecular identifiers. TCRdb re-derived calls from the PCR reads in MiXCR, one entry per CDR3 protein. The sample holds just under 150,000 distinct CDR3 sequences, about 8.8% seen once. This clonotype was seen many times. The sequence came from a female patient aged 2-9 years who had a stem cell transplant for congenital amegakaryocytic thrombocytopenia, so the T cells may come from the graft donor. The J gene is TRBJ2-7, the V gene TRBV28; 7 nucleotides align to TRBD2. The input for sequencing was PBMCs, mostly from graft donor cells, taken 180 days after TCRalphabeta/CD19-depleted stem cell transplant. CDR3 bases: TGTGCCAGCAGTCCTAGACTAGCTCGGGGGCAGTACTTC. Its protein is CASSPRLARGQYF.